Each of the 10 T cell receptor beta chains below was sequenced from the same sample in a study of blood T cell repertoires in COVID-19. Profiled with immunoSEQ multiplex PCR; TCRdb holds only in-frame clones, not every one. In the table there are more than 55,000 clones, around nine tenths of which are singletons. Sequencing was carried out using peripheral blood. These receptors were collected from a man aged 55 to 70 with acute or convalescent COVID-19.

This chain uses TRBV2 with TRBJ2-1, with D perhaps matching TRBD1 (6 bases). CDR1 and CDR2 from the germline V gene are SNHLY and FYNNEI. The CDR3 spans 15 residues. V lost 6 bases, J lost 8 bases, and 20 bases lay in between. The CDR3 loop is CASRRGIAGAHEQFF. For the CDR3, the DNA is TGTGCCAGCAGGAGGGGGATAGCCGGGGCCCATGAGCAGTTCTTC.

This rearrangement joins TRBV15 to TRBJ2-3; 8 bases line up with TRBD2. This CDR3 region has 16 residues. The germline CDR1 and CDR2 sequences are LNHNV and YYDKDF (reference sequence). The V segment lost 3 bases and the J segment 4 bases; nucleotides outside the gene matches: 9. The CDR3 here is CATSSGRTGGSDTQYF. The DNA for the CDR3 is TGTGCCACCAGCAGTGGGCGGACGGGAGGGTCAGATACGCAGTATTTT.

The CDR3 nucleotides are TGTGCCAGCAGTAAGACAGGGGGATACGATGAGCAGTTCTTC. Its translation is CASSKTGGYDEQFF. The chain is built from TRBV11-3 and TRBJ2-1, with TRBD1 matching over 9 bases. V lost 6 bases to trimming and J lost 8 bases; unmatched junction nucleotides: 8. Germline assignment: CDR1 SGHNT and CDR2 YENEEA. There are 14 residues in the CDR3.

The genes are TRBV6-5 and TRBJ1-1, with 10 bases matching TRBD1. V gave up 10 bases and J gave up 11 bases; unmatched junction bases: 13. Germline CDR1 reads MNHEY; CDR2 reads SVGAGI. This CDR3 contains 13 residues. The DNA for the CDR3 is TGTGCCAACACCCCGGGACAGGGGCTGGGGGCTTTCTTT. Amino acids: CANTPGQGLGAFF.

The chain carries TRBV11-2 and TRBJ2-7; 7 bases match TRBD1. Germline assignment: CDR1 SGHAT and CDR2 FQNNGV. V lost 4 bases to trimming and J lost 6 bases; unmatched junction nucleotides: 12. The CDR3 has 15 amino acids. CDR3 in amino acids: CASSSIPGQIGEQYF. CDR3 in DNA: TGTGCCAGCAGCTCCATACCGGGACAGATAGGCGAGCAGTACTTC.

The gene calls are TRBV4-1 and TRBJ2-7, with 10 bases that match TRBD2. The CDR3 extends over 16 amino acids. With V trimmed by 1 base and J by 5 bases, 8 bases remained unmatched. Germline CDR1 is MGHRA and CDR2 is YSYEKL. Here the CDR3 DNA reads TGCGCCAGCAGCCAAGTTCGAGCGGGAGGGGTCCACGAGCAGTACTTC. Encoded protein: CASSQVRAGGVHEQYF.

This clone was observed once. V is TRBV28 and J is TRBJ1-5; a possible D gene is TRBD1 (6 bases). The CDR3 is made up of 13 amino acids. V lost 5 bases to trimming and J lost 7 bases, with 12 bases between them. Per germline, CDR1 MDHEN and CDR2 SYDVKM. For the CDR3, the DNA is TGTGCCAGCAGTCCACGTGGACAGCAGCCCCAGCATTTT. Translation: CASSPRGQQPQHF.

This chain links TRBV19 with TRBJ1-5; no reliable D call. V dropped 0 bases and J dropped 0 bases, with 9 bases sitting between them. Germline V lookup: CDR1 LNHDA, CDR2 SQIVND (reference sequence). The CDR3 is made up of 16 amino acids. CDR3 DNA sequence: TGTGCCAGTAGTATAGATACCCTAATTAGCAATCAGCCCCAGCATTTT. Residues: CASSIDTLISNQPQHF.

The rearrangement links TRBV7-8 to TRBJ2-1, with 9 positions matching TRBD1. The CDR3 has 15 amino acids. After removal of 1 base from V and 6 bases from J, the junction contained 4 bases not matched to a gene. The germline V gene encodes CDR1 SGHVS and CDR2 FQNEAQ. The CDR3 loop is CASSLGGTGFNEQFF. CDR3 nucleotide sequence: TGTGCCAGCAGCTTAGGGGGGACAGGGTTCAATGAGCAGTTCTTC.

CDR3 in amino acids: CSASLRSGRFSSYEQYF. The CDR3 region has the DNA TGCAGTGCTAGTCTAAGGAGCGGGAGGTTTAGCTCCTACGAGCAGTACTTC. V is TRBV20-1 and J is TRBJ2-7, with 9 bases lining up with TRBD2. The CDR3 runs 17 residues. After removal of 3 bases from V and 0 bases from J, the junction contained 12 bases not matched to a gene. Germline V gene lookup returns CDR1 DFQATT and CDR2 SNEGSKA (reference sequence).